The entry below gives a single T cell receptor (beta chain) sequence along with its context. Antigen: not known. Germline V lookup: CDR1 MDHEN, CDR2 SYDVKM. The CDR3 is 15 amino acids. V lost 5 bases and J 0 bases, leaving 11 bases between the germline ends. The entry originates in a study of T-cell reconstitution after alpha-beta-depleted transplantation in children. Whole-study findings and limits: When one year had passed after transplant, most T-cell counts and diversity came from newly produced T cells. Roughly two months post-transplant, alpha-beta T cells reportedly originated from several hundred graft clones that had expanded.

Molecular barcoding with unique molecular identifiers was used for the TCRbeta library. In TCRdb, the PCR reads were re-called with MiXCR into one record per CDR3 protein. Found here are 800,000 to 1,000,000 distinct CDR3 sequences, under 30% of them singletons; the top ten hold 28%. This chain links TRBV28 with TRBJ2-1; D is ambiguous. The sequencing used PBMCs, mostly from graft donor cells, collected 360 days after TCRalphabeta/CD19-depleted stem cell transplant. This TCR derives from a boy less than two years old who had a stem cell transplant for SCID, so the T cells may come from the graft donor. The CDR3 DNA reads TGTGCCAGCAGTCGTCGTATAAGCTCCTACAATGAGCAGTTCTTC. It yields the protein CASSRRISSYNEQFF.